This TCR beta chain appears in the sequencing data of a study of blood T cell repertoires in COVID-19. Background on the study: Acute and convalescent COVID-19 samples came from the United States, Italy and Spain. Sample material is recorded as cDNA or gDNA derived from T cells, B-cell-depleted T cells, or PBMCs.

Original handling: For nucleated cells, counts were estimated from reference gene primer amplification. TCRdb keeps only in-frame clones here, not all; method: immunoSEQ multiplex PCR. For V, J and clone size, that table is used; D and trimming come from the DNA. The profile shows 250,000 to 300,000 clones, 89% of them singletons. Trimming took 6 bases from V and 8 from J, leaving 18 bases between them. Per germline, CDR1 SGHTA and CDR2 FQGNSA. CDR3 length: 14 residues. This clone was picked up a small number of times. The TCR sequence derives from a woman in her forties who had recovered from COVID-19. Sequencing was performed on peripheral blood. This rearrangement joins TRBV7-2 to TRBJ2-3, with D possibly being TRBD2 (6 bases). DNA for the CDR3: TGTGCCAGCAGTCCGGGACTCCCCCCGAGTACGCAGTATTTT. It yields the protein CASSPGLPPSTQYF. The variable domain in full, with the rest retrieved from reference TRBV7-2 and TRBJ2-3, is GAGVSQSPSNKVTEKGKDVELRCDPISGHTALYWYRQSLGQGLEFLIYFQGNSAPDKSGLPSDRFSAERTGGSVSTLTIQRTQQEDSAVYLCASSPGLPPSTQYFGPGTRLTVL.